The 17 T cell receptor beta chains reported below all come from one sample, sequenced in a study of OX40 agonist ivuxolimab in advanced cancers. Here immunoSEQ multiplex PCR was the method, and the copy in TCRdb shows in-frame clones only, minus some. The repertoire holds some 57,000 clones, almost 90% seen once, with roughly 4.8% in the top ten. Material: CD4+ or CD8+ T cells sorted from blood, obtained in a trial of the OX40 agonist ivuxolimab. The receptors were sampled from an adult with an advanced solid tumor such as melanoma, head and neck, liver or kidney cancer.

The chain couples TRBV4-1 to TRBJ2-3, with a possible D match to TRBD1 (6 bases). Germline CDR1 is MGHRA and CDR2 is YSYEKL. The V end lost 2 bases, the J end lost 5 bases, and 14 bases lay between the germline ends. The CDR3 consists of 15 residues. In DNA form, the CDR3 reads TGCGCCAGCAGCCAACAAGACAGGTGGGGAGATACGCAGTATTTT. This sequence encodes CASSQQDRWGDTQYF.

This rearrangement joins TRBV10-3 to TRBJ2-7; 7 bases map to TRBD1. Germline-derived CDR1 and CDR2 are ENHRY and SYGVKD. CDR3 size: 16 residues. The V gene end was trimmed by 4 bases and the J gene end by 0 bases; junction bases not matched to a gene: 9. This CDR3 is CAISGSRTGSSYEQYF. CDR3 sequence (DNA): TGTGCCATCAGTGGGAGCCGGACAGGCAGCTCCTACGAGCAGTACTTC.

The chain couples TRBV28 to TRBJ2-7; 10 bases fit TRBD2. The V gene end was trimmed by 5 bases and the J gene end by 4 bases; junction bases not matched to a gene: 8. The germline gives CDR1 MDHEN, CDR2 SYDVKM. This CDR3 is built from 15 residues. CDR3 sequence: CASSLLAGAQYEQYF. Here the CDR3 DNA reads TGTGCCAGCAGTCTTCTAGCGGGAGCCCAGTACGAGCAGTACTTC.

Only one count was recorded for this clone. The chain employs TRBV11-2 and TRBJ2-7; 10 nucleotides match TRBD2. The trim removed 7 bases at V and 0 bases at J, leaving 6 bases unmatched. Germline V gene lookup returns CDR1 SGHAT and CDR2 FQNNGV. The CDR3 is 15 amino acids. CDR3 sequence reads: CASTQAGGSSYEQYF. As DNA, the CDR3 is TGTGCCAGCACCCAAGCGGGGGGGAGCTCCTACGAGCAGTACTTC.

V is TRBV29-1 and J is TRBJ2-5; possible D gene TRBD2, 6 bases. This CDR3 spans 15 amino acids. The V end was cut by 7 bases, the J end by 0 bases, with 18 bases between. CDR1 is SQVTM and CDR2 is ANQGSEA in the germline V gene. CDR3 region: CSGLVGGWYQETQYF. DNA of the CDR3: TGCAGCGGCCTTGTCGGGGGATGGTACCAAGAGACCCAGTACTTC.

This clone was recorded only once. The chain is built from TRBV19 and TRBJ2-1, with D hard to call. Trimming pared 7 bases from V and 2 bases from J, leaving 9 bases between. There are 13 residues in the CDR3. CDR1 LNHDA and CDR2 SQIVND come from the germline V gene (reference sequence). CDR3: CASKTDAYNEQFF. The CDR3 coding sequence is TGTGCCAGTAAGACCGACGCCTACAATGAGCAGTTCTTC.

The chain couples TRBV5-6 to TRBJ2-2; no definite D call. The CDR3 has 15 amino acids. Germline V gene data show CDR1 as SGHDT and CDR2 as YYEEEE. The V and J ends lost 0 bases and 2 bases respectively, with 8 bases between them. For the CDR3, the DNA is TGTGCCAGCAGCTTGGTCGCCAGAAACACCGGGGAGCTGTTTTTT. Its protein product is CASSLVARNTGELFF.

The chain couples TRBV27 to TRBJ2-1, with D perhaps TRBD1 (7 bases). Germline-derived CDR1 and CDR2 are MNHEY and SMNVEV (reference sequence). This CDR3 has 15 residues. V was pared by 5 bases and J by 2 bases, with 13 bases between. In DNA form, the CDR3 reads TGTGCCAGCAGTACGCGGGACAGCCCCTACAATGAGCAGTTCTTC. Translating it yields CASSTRDSPYNEQFF.

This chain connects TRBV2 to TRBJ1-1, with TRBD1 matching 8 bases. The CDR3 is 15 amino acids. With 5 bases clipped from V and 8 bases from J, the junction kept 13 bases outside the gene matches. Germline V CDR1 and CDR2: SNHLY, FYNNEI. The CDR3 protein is CASSKGQGPGREAFF. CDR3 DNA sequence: TGTGCCAGCAGTAAAGGACAGGGCCCCGGTAGGGAAGCTTTCTTT. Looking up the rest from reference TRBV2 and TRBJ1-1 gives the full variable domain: EPEVTQTPSHQVTQMGQEVILRCVPISNHLYFYWYRQILGQKVEFLVSFYNNEISEKSEIFDDQFSVERPDGSNFTLKIRSTKLEDSAMYFCASSKGQGPGREAFFGQGTRLTVV.

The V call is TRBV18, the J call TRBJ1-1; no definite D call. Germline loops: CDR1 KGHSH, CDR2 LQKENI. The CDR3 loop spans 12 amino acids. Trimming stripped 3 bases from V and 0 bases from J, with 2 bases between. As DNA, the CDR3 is TGTGCCAGCTCACCCATGAACACTGAAGCTTTCTTT. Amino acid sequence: CASSPMNTEAFF.

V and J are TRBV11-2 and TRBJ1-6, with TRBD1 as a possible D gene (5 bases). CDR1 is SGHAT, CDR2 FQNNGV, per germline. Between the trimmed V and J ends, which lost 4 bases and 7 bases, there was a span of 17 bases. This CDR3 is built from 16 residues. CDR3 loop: CASSSRDQGGNSPLHF. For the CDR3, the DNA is TGTGCCAGCAGCTCCCGGGACCAGGGCGGAAATTCACCCCTCCACTTT.

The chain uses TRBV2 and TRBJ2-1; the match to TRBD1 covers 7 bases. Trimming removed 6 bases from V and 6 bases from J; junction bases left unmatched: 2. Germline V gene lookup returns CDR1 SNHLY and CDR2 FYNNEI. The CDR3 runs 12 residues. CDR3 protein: CASSAGGNEQFF. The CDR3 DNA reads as TGTGCCAGCAGCGCAGGGGGCAATGAGCAGTTCTTC.

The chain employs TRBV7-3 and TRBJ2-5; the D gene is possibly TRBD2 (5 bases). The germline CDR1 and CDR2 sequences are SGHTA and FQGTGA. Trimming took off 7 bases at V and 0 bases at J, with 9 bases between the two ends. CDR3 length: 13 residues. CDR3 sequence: CASTPRDQETQYF. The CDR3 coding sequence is TGTGCCAGCACCCCGAGGGACCAAGAGACCCAGTACTTC.

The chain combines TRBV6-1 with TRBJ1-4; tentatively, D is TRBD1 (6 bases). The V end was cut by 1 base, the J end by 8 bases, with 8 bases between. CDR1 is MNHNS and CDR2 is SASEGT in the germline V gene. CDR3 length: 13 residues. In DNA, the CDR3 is TGTGCCAGCAGTGAAGTGGACAGAGAAAAACTGTTTTTT. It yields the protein CASSEVDREKLFF.

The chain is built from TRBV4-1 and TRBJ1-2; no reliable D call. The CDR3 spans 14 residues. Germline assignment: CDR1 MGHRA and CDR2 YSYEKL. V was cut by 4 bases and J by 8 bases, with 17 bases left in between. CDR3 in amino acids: CASSPGEGWNGYTF. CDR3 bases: TGCGCCAGCAGCCCCGGGGAAGGGTGGAACGGCTACACCTTC.

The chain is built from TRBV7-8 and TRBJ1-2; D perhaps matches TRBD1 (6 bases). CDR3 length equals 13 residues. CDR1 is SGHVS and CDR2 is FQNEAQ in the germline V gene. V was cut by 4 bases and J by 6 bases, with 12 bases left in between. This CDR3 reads CASSSQGFDGYTF. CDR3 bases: TGTGCCAGCAGCTCCCAGGGGTTCGATGGCTACACCTTC.

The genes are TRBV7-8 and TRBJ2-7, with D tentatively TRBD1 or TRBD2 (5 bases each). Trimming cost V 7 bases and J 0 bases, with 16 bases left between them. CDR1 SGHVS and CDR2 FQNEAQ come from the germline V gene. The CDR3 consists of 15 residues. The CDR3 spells CASTEGPLRSYEQYF. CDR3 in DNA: TGTGCCAGCACCGAGGGGCCATTACGCTCCTACGAGCAGTACTTC.